The TCR beta chain described here comes from a study of blood T cell repertoires in COVID-19. At the level of the study: COVID-19 samples from acute and convalescent phases originated in the United States, Italy and Spain. From T cells, B-cell-depleted T cells, or PBMCs came the material, which was cDNA or gDNA.

Trimming cost V 3 bases and J 10 bases, with 16 bases left between them. Per germline, CDR1 LGHNA and CDR2 YSLEER. This CDR3 is built from 14 residues. As handled by the study authors: Reference gene primers were amplified, and this amplification served to estimate nucleated cell counts. Data came from immunoSEQ multiplex PCR; TCRdb stores just in-frame clones and leaves some out. That table supplies the V and J calls and clone size; D and trimming were determined from the DNA. Among 55,000 to 80,000 clones listed, over 70% were seen once. In this sample, this clone turned up a few times. The sample taken for sequencing was peripheral blood. The gene calls are TRBV4-3 and TRBJ2-1; the D gene is possibly TRBD2 (6 bases). This TCR came from a man in his forties or fifties with active COVID-19. The CDR3 reads CASSHVTSISEQFF. Written as DNA, the CDR3 is TGCGCCAGCAGCCATGTTACTAGCATCAGCGAGCAGTTCTTC.